The clone carrying this T cell receptor (beta chain) was seen only a few times. In the authors' workflow: The assay estimated nucleated cells by amplifying reference gene primers. Sequencing used immunoSEQ multiplex PCR; TCRdb keeps in-frame clones, though not all of them. That table furnishes V, J and clone size, whereas the DNA furnished D and trimming. The sample comprises around 240,000 clones, approximately 80% of which are singletons, and approximately 1.3% rests with the top ten. This record belongs to a study of blood T cell repertoires in COVID-19. Across the study: The cDNA or gDNA used as material had been derived from T cells, B-cell-depleted T cells, or PBMCs.

This CDR3 comprises 14 residues. The junction had 6 bases not matched to a gene; V was cut back by 8 bases and J by 7 bases. Germline CDR1 is LNHDA and CDR2 is SQIVND (reference sequence). The specimen sequenced was peripheral blood. This receptor was obtained from a middle-aged woman who had recovered from COVID-19. The rearrangement links TRBV19 to TRBJ1-5, with 12 bases lining up with TRBD1. The CDR3 nucleotides are TGTGCCAGTGGGGACAGGGGGCTTGGGCAGCCCCAGCATTTT. Translating gives CASGDRGLGQPQHF.